This TCR beta chain was obtained from a study of T cell responses to AZD1222 COVID-19 vaccine. Whole-study context: Pooled together were second doses at about 4 or about 12 weeks. Findings of the study overall: CD4 TCRs associated with vaccination spanned spike, dominating at 160-218 and 743-854. Donors were chiefly white British, with a greater number of females, and clonal diversity was perhaps underestimated. Elevations in Spike-specific TCR breadth and depth followed administration of two AZD1222 doses.

The V segment lost 5 bases and the J segment 6 bases; nucleotides outside the gene matches: 5. The length of the CDR3 is 14 residues. The V gene's germline CDR1 is SGHTA and CDR2 FQGTGA. For this clone: The antigen remains unidentified.

Sequencing was performed with immunoSEQ multiplex PCR; in TCRdb, only in-frame clones are kept and a portion is missing. The sample yields 120,000 to 150,000 clones, more than 70% seen once. The input for sequencing was peripheral blood, taken on day 0 of AZD1222 vaccination. The receptor comes from an adult in good health. The rearrangement uses TRBV7-3 and TRBJ1-1, with 11 nucleotides matching TRBD1. The DNA for the CDR3 is TGTGCCAGCAGCCCCGGGGACAGGGGGGCTGAAGCTTTCTTT. Residues: CASSPGDRGAEAFF. The full variable domain, rest sourced from reference TRBV7-3 and TRBJ1-1, is GAGVSQTPSNKVTEKGKYVELRCDPISGHTALYWYRQSLGQGPEFLIYFQGTGAADDSGLPNDRFFAVRPEGSVSTLKIQRTERGDSAVYLCASSPGDRGAEAFFGQGTRLTVV.